These 15 T cell receptor beta chains came from one sample sequenced in a study of blood T cell repertoires in COVID-19. The assay was immunoSEQ multiplex PCR, and TCRdb's table has in-frame clones only and misses some. Found here are around 220,000 clones, around 82% of them singletons; the top ten hold nearly 7.5%. Sequenced input: PBMCs or T cells enriched from blood (not recorded which). All receptors derive from a woman between 40 and 50 years old with acute COVID-19.

The genes are TRBV15 and TRBJ1-1; tentative D call: TRBD1 (6 bases). CDR1 LNHNV and CDR2 YYDKDF come from the germline V gene (reference sequence). Between the trimmed V and J ends, which lost 1 base and 4 bases, there was a span of 16 bases. This CDR3 has 16 residues. Here the CDR3 reads CATSRGGNRESTEAFF. Written as DNA, the CDR3 is TGTGCCACCAGCAGAGGGGGAAACAGGGAAAGCACTGAAGCTTTCTTT.

This clone was detected only a few times. The CDR3 loop is CASKRAGGISNEQFF. CDR3 in DNA: TGTGCCAGTAAACGAGCGGGGGGAATTAGTAATGAGCAGTTCTTC. V gene TRBV19 combines with J gene TRBJ2-1, with TRBD2 identical over 9 bases. The germline V gene encodes CDR1 LNHDA and CDR2 SQIVND (reference sequence). V dropped 7 bases and J dropped 7; count of bases not matched to a gene: 11. The CDR3 loop spans 15 amino acids.

The chain combines TRBV12-3 or TRBV12-4 with TRBJ1-2; the match to TRBD1 covers 7 bases. V was clipped by 2 bases and J by 8 bases; unmatched bases: 5. The CDR3 extends over 13 amino acids. Here the CDR3 reads CASSLRQGTGYTF. The CDR3 DNA is TGTGCCAGCAGTTTACGACAGGGTACCGGCTACACCTTC.

This clone occurred a few times. The chain uses TRBV7-9 and TRBJ1-2, with a possible D match to TRBD1 (5 bases). This CDR3 has 13 amino acids. In germline, CDR1 is SEHNR, CDR2 FQNEAQ (reference sequence). V lost 6 bases and J lost 7, with 15 bases in between. CDR3 amino acids: CASRATASSGYTF. In DNA, the CDR3 is TGTGCCAGCAGGGCGACAGCCTCCTCTGGCTACACCTTC.

The table lists this clone with a few counts. V usage is TRBV12-3 or TRBV12-4 and J usage is TRBJ2-7; D ambiguous. CDR3 size: 12 residues. Trimming left V 5 bases short and J 2 bases short, with 7 bases between. DNA for the CDR3: TGTGCCAGCAGTCTCCACACCTACGAGCAGTACTTC. Protein sequence: CASSLHTYEQYF.

As regards this clone: One junction end disagrees with the germline gene, perhaps due to a read error. The chain combines TRBV9 with TRBJ1-2; 9 bases are a match to TRBD1. This CDR3 region has 13 residues. Germline lookup yields CDR1 SGDLS and CDR2 YYNGEE. The CDR3 nucleotides read TGTGCCAGCAGCGTAGTAACAGGGGGCGCGGATTGCTTC. This codes for CASSVVTGGADCF.

Here the CDR3 DNA reads TGTGCCAGCAGTGCGGGAGGGGAGATTGAAGCTTTCTTT. Translating it yields CASSAGGEIEAFF. The chain couples TRBV25-1 to TRBJ1-1; perhaps TRBD1 as D (5 bases). V lost 4 bases, J lost 7 bases, and 13 bases lay in between. The CDR3 is made up of 13 amino acids. The germline gives CDR1 MGHDK, CDR2 SYGVNS.

The rearrangement links TRBV7-9 to TRBJ2-2; 14 nucleotides match TRBD2. Germline V CDR1 and CDR2: SEHNR, FQNEAQ (reference sequence). The length of the CDR3 is 16 residues. Trimming at V came to 5 bases and at J to 6 bases, leaving 5 bases not matched to a gene. The CDR3 DNA reads TGTGCCAGCAGCCCGGGACTAGCGGGAGAGGCCGGGGAGCTGTTTTTT. Its translation is CASSPGLAGEAGELFF. Full variable domain (rest looked up from reference TRBV7-9 and TRBJ2-2): DTGVSQNPRHKITKRGQNVTFRCDPISEHNRLYWYRQTLGQGPEFLTYFQNEAQLEKSRLLSDRFSAERPKGSFSTLEIQRTEQGDSAMYLCASSPGLAGEAGELFFGEGSRLTVL.

The V gene is TRBV5-4, the J gene TRBJ2-1; tentative D call: TRBD1 (5 bases). Trimming left V 4 bases short and J 0 bases short, with 11 bases between. CDR1 is SGHNT, CDR2 YYREEE, per germline (reference sequence). This CDR3 comprises 15 residues. The DNA for the CDR3 is TGTGCCAGCAGCCTACAGGTCAGCTCCTACAATGAGCAGTTCTTC. It is translated as CASSLQVSSYNEQFF.

The chain couples TRBV28 to TRBJ2-1; D is unclear. V gave up 7 bases and J gave up 8 bases, with 18 bases separating them. The CDR3 contains 14 residues. Looked up from germline, CDR1 is MDHEN and CDR2 is SYDVKM. The CDR3 bases are TGTGCCAGCACTAGAATTTATTTCCTGGATGAGCAGTTCTTC. This encodes CASTRIYFLDEQFF.

The V gene is TRBV6-5, the J gene TRBJ1-1; no reliable D call. The CDR3 runs to 15 residues. V lost 6 bases, J lost 3 bases, and 17 bases lay in between. Germline CDR1 and CDR2: MNHEY and SVGAGI. CDR3 in amino acids: CASRRGERKHTEAFF. The CDR3 nucleotides read TGTGCCAGCAGACGAGGTGAGAGAAAGCACACTGAAGCTTTCTTT.

J is TRBJ2-3 and V is TRBV5-5; TRBD2 matches at 7 bases. The germline V gene has CDR1 SGHKS and CDR2 YYEKEE (reference sequence). The V gene end was trimmed by 0 bases and the J gene end by 0 bases; junction bases not matched to a gene: 1. The CDR3 runs to 15 residues. The CDR3 here is CASSLGRGSTDTQYF. The CDR3 bases are TGTGCCAGCAGCTTGGGGCGGGGGAGCACAGATACGCAGTATTTT.

The rearrangement joins TRBV10-2 to TRBJ2-3; TRBD2 agrees at 7 bases. Germline lookup yields CDR1 WSHSY and CDR2 SAAADI. V was clipped by 5 bases and J by 0 bases; unmatched bases: 11. This CDR3 is 17 amino acids long. CDR3 nucleotides: TGCGCCAGCAGTACGGGGGTGAGAGCGGGGAGCACAGATACGCAGTATTTT. It encodes CASSTGVRAGSTDTQYF.

The rearrangement joins TRBV24-1 to TRBJ1-1, with a weak D call TRBD1 (6 bases). This CDR3 has 11 residues. Germline CDR1 and CDR2: KGHDR and SFDVKD. V lost 4 bases and J lost 11, with 10 bases in between. The CDR3 sequence is CATSDRDMAFF. The DNA of the CDR3 is TGTGCCACCAGTGACCGGGACATGGCTTTCTTT.

This clone was counted a few times. The chain combines TRBV5-1 with TRBJ1-1, with a tentative D call TRBD1 (5 bases). CDR3 size: 13 residues. The V end was cut by 9 bases, the J end by 8 bases, with 20 bases between. CDR1 and CDR2 (germline): SGHRS, YFSETQ. This chain's CDR3 is CATSSGAGREAFF. CDR3 sequence (DNA): TGCGCCACCTCTAGTGGGGCAGGGCGGGAAGCTTTCTTT.